This entry describes one T cell receptor beta chain. Its specificity is not known. TCRdb itself ran the reads through MiXCR, one entry per CDR3 protein. The table includes 650,000 to 900,000 distinct CDR3 sequences, 29% detected once. In germline, CDR1 is SGHRS, CDR2 YFSETQ. Trimming removed 0 bases from V and 4 bases from J, with 8 bases in between. The CDR3 is 14 residues long. This specimen comes from a study of T cell repertoires in cytomegalovirus infection. In the study overall: CMV epitopes in the study were HLA-C-restricted (recently identified) and HLA-B-restricted (well studied). Indications of both CMV infection and matching HLA type were provided by public TCR beta signatures. Points from the study as a whole: Frequencies of public TCR beta families were cumulated, and this identified carriers of CMV plus the relevant HLA. HLA-C-restricted, CMV-specific TCR beta clonotypes were dominant ex vivo.

The chain recombines TRBV5-1 with TRBJ2-1, with TRBD2 as a possible D gene (5 bases). Source: cultured CD8+ T cells from PBMCs, taken from culture after CMV antigen stimulation. The receptor's source is a human donor in good health (CMV status not recorded). Some clones in this sample may be carry-over from other donors' samples. Written as DNA, the CDR3 is TGCGCCAGCAGCTTGGTTAGCGCTTACAATGAGCAGTTCTTC. This sequence encodes CASSLVSAYNEQFF.